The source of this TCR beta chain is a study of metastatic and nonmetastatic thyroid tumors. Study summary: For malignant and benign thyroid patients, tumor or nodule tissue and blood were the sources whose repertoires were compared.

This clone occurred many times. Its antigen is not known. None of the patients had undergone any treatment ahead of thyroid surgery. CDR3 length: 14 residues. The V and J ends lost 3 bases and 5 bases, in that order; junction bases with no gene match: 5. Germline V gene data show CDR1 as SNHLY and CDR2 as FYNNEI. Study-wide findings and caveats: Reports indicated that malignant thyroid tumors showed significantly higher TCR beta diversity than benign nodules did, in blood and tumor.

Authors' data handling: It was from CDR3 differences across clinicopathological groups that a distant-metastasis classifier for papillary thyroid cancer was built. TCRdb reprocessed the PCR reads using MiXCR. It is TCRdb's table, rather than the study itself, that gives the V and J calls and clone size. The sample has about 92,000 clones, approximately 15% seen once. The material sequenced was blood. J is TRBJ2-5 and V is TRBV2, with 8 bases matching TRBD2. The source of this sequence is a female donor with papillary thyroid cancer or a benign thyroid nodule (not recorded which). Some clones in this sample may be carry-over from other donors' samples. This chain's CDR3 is CASSDAGGLETQYF. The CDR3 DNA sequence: TGTGCCAGCAGTGATGCGGGGGGCCTTGAGACCCAGTACTTC.